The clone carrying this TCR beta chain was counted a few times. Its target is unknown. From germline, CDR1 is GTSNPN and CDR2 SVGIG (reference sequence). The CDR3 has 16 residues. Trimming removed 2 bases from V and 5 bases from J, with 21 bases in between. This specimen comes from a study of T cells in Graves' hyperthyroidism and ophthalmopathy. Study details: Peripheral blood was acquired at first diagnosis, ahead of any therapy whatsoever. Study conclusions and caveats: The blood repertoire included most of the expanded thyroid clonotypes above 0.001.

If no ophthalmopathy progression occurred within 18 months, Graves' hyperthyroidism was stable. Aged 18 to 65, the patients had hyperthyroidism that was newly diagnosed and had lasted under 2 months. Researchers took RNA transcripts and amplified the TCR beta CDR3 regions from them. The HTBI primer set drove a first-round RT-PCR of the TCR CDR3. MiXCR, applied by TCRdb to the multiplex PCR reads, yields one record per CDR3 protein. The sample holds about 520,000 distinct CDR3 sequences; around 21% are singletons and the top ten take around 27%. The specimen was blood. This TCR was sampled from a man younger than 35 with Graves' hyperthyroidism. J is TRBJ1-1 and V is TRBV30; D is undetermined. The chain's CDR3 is CAWSHPDRWVRTEAFF. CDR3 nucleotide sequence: TGTGCCTGGAGTCACCCTGATAGGTGGGTACGGACTGAAGCTTTCTTT.